The following is a T cell receptor (beta chain) sequence with its context. This entry is derived from a study of technical replicates of blood from a few donors. V was pared by 3 bases and J by 5 bases, with 16 bases between. Germline loops: CDR1 MGHRA, CDR2 YSYEKL. The CDR3 totals 15 residues. Sequencing used immunoSEQ multiplex PCR; TCRdb keeps in-frame clones, though not all of them. Among around 67,000 clones, approximately 86% were seen once, and the ten largest hold about 5.1%. This TCR was recovered from a human donor in good health. Some clones in this sample may be carry-over from other donors' samples. Sequencing was done on a sample of PBMCs. The chain couples TRBV4-1 to TRBJ2-5; TRBD2 is a possible D gene (6 bases). As DNA, the CDR3 is TGCGCCAGCAGCCACATCCCAGGGACTGGCGAGACCCAGTACTTC. Protein sequence: CASSHIPGTGETQYF.